The 15 T cell receptor beta chains listed next were all sequenced from one sample in a study of post-analysis software for immune sequencing data. For these receptors, no antigen is known. Broader study findings: Higher frequency in patients than in controls was seen for a handful of TRBV segments, with TRBV5-6, TRBV5-1 and TRBV20-1 among them.

The library was made from cDNA and included unique molecular identifiers. TCRdb re-called the PCR reads with MiXCR, one entry per CDR3 protein. Of about 620,000 distinct CDR3 sequences in the sample, roughly two fifths are singletons; the top ten hold 1.5% to 2%. Material: blood. These TCRs come from a girl aged 10 to 17 with multiple sclerosis.

V gene TRBV5-1 combines with J gene TRBJ2-1; D is unresolved. V gave up 4 bases and J gave up 4 bases, with 9 bases separating them. Germline CDR1 reads SGHRS; CDR2 reads YFSETQ. CDR3 size: 13 residues. The CDR3 sequence is CASSPDQYNEQFF. In DNA, the CDR3 is TGCGCCAGCAGCCCCGACCAGTACAATGAGCAGTTCTTC.

The V call is TRBV12-3 or TRBV12-4, the J call TRBJ1-5; D gene uncertain. The CDR3 totals 15 residues. V was trimmed by 8 bases and J by 3 bases, leaving 17 bases between them. The CDR3 is CASRLGAPDNQPQHF. DNA for the CDR3: TGTGCCAGCCGCCTGGGCGCCCCTGACAATCAGCCCCAGCATTTT.

This chain connects TRBV7-8 to TRBJ2-1, with 10 bases aligning to TRBD2. Germline V CDR1 and CDR2: SGHVS, FQNEAQ. CDR3 size: 16 residues. Trimming took 4 bases from V and 6 from J; bases not matched to a gene: 9. CDR3 sequence reads: CASSSNSGTSVNEQFF. CDR3 DNA sequence: TGTGCCAGCAGCTCCAACTCCGGGACTAGCGTCAATGAGCAGTTCTTC.

This rearrangement joins TRBV6-2 or TRBV6-3 to TRBJ2-5; the D is unclear. V was pared by 0 bases and J by 4 bases, with 9 bases between. This CDR3 has 14 amino acids. CDR1 and CDR2 (germline): MNHEY, SVGEGT. The CDR3 is CASSYSKASETQYF. The CDR3 DNA sequence: TGTGCCAGCAGTTACTCGAAAGCATCAGAGACCCAGTACTTC.

Of note for this clonotype: The junction departs from the called germline gene at one end, perhaps through a read error. The chain carries TRBV12-3 or TRBV12-4 and TRBJ1-2; D possibly corresponds to TRBD1 (6 bases). The CDR3 loop spans 13 amino acids. CDR3 sequence (DNA): TGTGCCCGCAGTTTAGGGCGGGGGGCTCGCTACACCTTC. This sequence encodes CARSLGRGARYTF.

This chain joins TRBV11-2 and TRBJ2-3; no definite D call. The germline V gene encodes CDR1 SGHAT and CDR2 FQNNGV. V was cut by 1 base and J by 3 bases, with 11 bases left in between. The CDR3 covers 15 residues. The CDR3 region has the DNA TGTGCCAGCAGCTTAGTTAGGGTCGCGACAGATACGCAGTATTTT. Translation gives CASSLVRVATDTQYF.

V and J are TRBV10-2 and TRBJ2-7; D tentatively fits TRBD1 or TRBD2 (5 bases each). Trimming left V 3 bases short and J 2 bases short, with 8 bases between. This CDR3 spans 13 amino acids. CDR1 and CDR2 from the germline V gene are WSHSY and SAAADI. CDR3 DNA sequence: TGCGCCAGCAGTGACGGGGCTACCTACGAGCAGTACTTC. It yields the protein CASSDGATYEQYF.

The genes are TRBV7-2 and TRBJ2-4; D might be TRBD1 or TRBD2, each matching 5 bases. The germline gives CDR1 SGHTA, CDR2 FQGNSA. The CDR3 consists of 14 residues. Trimming took 3 bases from V and 2 from J, leaving 8 bases between them. CDR3 bases: TGTGCCAGCAGCTTCGGGGCGACCAAAAACATTCAGTACTTC. Its protein is CASSFGATKNIQYF.

This clonotype came up many times. The chain couples TRBV9 to TRBJ2-1; D is possibly TRBD2 (6 bases). The CDR3 spans 16 residues. V lost 4 bases and J lost 9, with 23 bases in between. Germline loops: CDR1 SGDLS, CDR2 YYNGEE. CDR3 coding DNA: TGTGCCAGCAGCCTAGCCATCATTGGGACTCGGGGTGAGCAGTTCTTC. This translates into CASSLAIIGTRGEQFF.

The rearrangement links TRBV7-9 to TRBJ2-7; D perhaps matches TRBD1 (5 bases). Per germline, CDR1 SEHNR and CDR2 FQNEAQ (reference sequence). The V end was cut by 5 bases, the J end by 1 base, with 15 bases between. The CDR3 runs 15 residues. This chain's CDR3 is CASSRPFRTSYEQYF. The CDR3 DNA sequence: TGTGCCAGCAGCCGCCCCTTCCGGACATCCTACGAGCAGTACTTC.

This clonotype was recorded once. This chain connects TRBV7-6 to TRBJ2-5; 9 bases line up with TRBD1. Trimming took 6 bases from V and 2 from J; bases not matched to a gene: 10. The germline gives CDR1 SGHVS, CDR2 FNYEAQ. The CDR3 runs to 16 residues. DNA for the CDR3: TGTGCCAGCAGGCCCGGGACAGGGTGGGGGCAAGAGACCCAGTACTTC. Translating it yields CASRPGTGWGQETQYF.

This clonotype has only a few counts. This chain links TRBV9 with TRBJ2-3, with D unresolved. CDR3 length: 15 amino acids. V lost 0 bases to trimming and J lost 2 bases, with 10 bases between them. Germline values: CDR1 SGDLS, CDR2 YYNGEE. The CDR3 bases are TGTGCCAGCAGCGTAGGGGGTCTTCACACAGATACGCAGTATTTT. Protein: CASSVGGLHTDTQYF.

CDR3 nucleotide sequence: TGTGCCAGCAGCGTAGGTCCTAGCGGGAGGGCCACGGAGACCCAGTACTTC. Translating gives CASSVGPSGRATETQYF. The chain is built from TRBV9 and TRBJ2-7, with 12 bases that match TRBD2. The DNA end is more similar to TRBJ2-5, so the J call may be wrong. The CDR3 contains 17 residues. CDR1 is SGDLS, CDR2 YYNGEE, per germline.

This clonotype showed up just once. This chain joins TRBV5-4 and TRBJ2-5; TRBD2 might be the D (5 bases). Trimming cost V 5 bases and J 4 bases, with 12 bases left between them. The CDR3 consists of 13 residues. Germline V gene lookup returns CDR1 SGHNT and CDR2 YYREEE (reference sequence). CDR3 region: CASRPLGRETQYF. For the CDR3, the DNA is TGTGCCAGCAGACCATTGGGGAGAGAGACCCAGTACTTC. Looking up the rest from reference TRBV5-4 and TRBJ2-5 gives the full variable domain: ETGVTQSPTHLIKTRGQQVTLRCSSQSGHNTVSWYQQALGQGPQFIFQYYREEENGRGNFPPRFSGLQFPNYSSELNVNALELDDSALYLCASRPLGRETQYFGPGTRLLVL.

V and J are TRBV4-1 and TRBJ1-2, with D perhaps matching TRBD1 (5 bases). V was clipped by 3 bases and J by 8 bases, with 13 bases between them. Germline V gene lookup returns CDR1 MGHRA and CDR2 YSYEKL. The CDR3 is 13 residues long. The CDR3 DNA reads TGCGCCAGCAGCCAGGCAGGGTCTAGAGGCTACACCTTC. This encodes CASSQAGSRGYTF.